The rows below give T cell receptor beta chains drawn from one sample of a study of T cells after yellow fever vaccination. TCRdb analysed the 5' RACE reads with MiXCR anew, one entry per CDR3 protein. The data show 100,000 to 150,000 distinct CDR3 sequences, with nearly 7.5% seen just once and 2% to 3% held by the top ten. This specimen consisted of CD4+ T cells sorted from PBMCs, obtained 9 to 10 days after the first yellow fever vaccination. The receptors stem from a man aged 18 to 30 who received the YFV17D yellow fever vaccine. Each CDR3 is given with its conserved first and last residue. The D gene is left open where the match is weak. Size tells how often a clone was seen (once, few, many) or the class of an expanded clone, and some rows leave it out.

j_call clone_size d_call v_call cdr3_nt cdr3_aa
TRBJ2-1 many TRBD2 TRBV5-1 TGCGCCAGCAGCCGGCAAACTAGCGGGGGGGCAGATGAGCAGTTCTTC CASSRQTSGGADEQFF
TRBJ2-1 medium-sized TRBD2 TRBV20-1 TGCAGTGCCAAGAACTCGGGGGGATACAATGAGCAGTTCTTC CSAKNSGGYNEQFF
TRBJ2-3 many TRBD2 TRBV4-3 TGCGCCAGCAGCCAAGAGGGACTAGGGACAGATACGCAGTATTTT CASSQEGLGTDTQYF
TRBJ2-7 many TRBD2 TRBV10-3 TGTGCCATCACCGCCCCCGGGGGGAGGGAGCAGTACTTC CAITAPGGREQYF
TRBJ1-1 NA TRBD1 TRBV5-1 TGCGCCAGCCGCGCCTTATACAGGGGAAGGGAGACTGAAGCTTTCTTT CASRALYRGRETEAFF
TRBJ1-1 many TRBD1 TRBV12-3/TRBV12-4 TGTGCCAGCAGTGGACAGGAAAACACTGAAGCTTTCTTT CASSGQENTEAFF
TRBJ2-2 few NA TRBV21-1 TGTGCCAGCAGCAGCGTACGACAAGGGAGCGGGGGGAACACCGGGGAGCTGTTTTTT CASSSVRQGSGGNTGELFF
TRBJ2-1 many TRBD2 TRBV20-1 TGCAGTGCTAGAGATCCGAGGCGGGGGGGGAGCAATGAGCAGTTCTTC CSARDPRRGGSNEQFF
TRBJ2-7 NA NA TRBV5-6 TGTGCCAGCAGCTTGGCCGGGGATGCCTACGAGCAGTACTTC CASSLAGDAYEQYF
TRBJ2-1 many TRBD2 TRBV24-1 TGTGCCACCAGTGATTCCGGGACTAGGTTTGGCAATGAGCAGTTCTTC CATSDSGTRFGNEQFF
TRBJ2-1 many NA TRBV6-2/TRBV6-3 TGTGCCAGCCGTCGGAAAGGGGCGGAGGATTACAATGAGCAGTTCTTC CASRRKGAEDYNEQFF
TRBJ2-1 many NA TRBV4-2 TGTGCCAGCAGCCCCACCTCTGGGGGGAGGCCGAATGAGCAGTTCTTC CASSPTSGGRPNEQFF
TRBJ2-3 many NA TRBV11-2 TGTGCCAGCAGCTTAGTACTACGGGGGACAGATACGCAGTATTTT CASSLVLRGTDTQYF
TRBJ1-2 many TRBD1 TRBV10-2 TGCGCCAGCAGTGATTCAGGAGACAGGGGAGGCTACACCTTC CASSDSGDRGGYTF
TRBJ2-5 NA NA TRBV9 TGTGCCAGCAGCCCCTGGGTGGGCGGGTTTCAAGAGACCCAGTACTTC CASSPWVGGFQETQYF
TRBJ2-5 NA TRBD1 TRBV5-4 TGTGCCAGCAGCTTACAGGGGGGACAGCAAGAGACCCAGTACTTC CASSLQGGQQETQYF
TRBJ2-7 NA NA TRBV5-4 TGTGCCAGCAGCCTGGACTACTACGAGCAGTACTTC CASSLDYYEQYF
TRBJ2-7 many NA TRBV7-2 TGTGCCAGCAGCTTATTCCGACGGGGCGAGCAGTACTTC CASSLFRRGEQYF
TRBJ2-3 many NA TRBV7-3 TGTGCCAGTCTCAAGAAACAGAATATCACAGATACGCAGTATTTT CASLKKQNITDTQYF
TRBJ2-7 few NA TRBV28 TGTGCCAGCAGTCTAGGGACCCTCTACGAGCAGTACTTC CASSLGTLYEQYF
TRBJ1-2 many NA TRBV12-3/TRBV12-4 TGTGCCAGCAGTTTAGTTTCTGGCTACACCTTC CASSLVSGYTF
TRBJ1-1 many NA TRBV5-1 TGCGCCAGCAGCTTTTCTCTCGGCTTAACTGAAGCTTTCTTT CASSFSLGLTEAFF
TRBJ2-3 few NA TRBV4-2 TGTGCCAGCAGCCGTTCCGGGTTCAGTTCAGATACGCAGTATTTT CASSRSGFSSDTQYF
TRBJ1-6 many NA TRBV4-1 TGCGCCAGCAGCCAAGATCGGGGGGCTCATAATTCACCCCTCCACTTT CASSQDRGAHNSPLHF
TRBJ2-1 many TRBD2 TRBV3-1 TGTGCCAGCAGCCCACGGACTAGCGGGGGGCGGTGGTTCTTC CASSPRTSGGRWFF
TRBJ1-1 many NA TRBV7-2 TGTGCCAGCAGCTTACAGTCAGGGACAGCTTTCTTT CASSLQSGTAFF
TRBJ2-3 many NA TRBV24-1 TGTGCCACCAGTGAGGGGGGCGCCACAGATACGCAGTATTTT CATSEGGATDTQYF
TRBJ1-4 many NA TRBV12-3/TRBV12-4 TGTGCCAGCAGTTTTACCAACCTTGCAGGGAACGGTGAAAAACTGTTTTTT CASSFTNLAGNGEKLFF
TRBJ2-5 many TRBD2 TRBV20-1 TGCAGTGCTAGCGGGGGGTACCAAGAGACCCAGTACTTC CSASGGYQETQYF
TRBJ1-2 many TRBD1 TRBV5-4 TGTGCCAGCAGCTTGACAGGGGAGAGCAGCTACACCTTC CASSLTGESSYTF
TRBJ2-1 few NA TRBV9 TGTGCCAGCAGCGTTAGTGGGGACCATGAGCAGTTCTTC CASSVSGDHEQFF
TRBJ1-1 many NA TRBV6-1 TGTGCCAGCAGCAACCGTGAGGGGAAGGCTGAAGCTTTCTTT CASSNREGKAEAFF
TRBJ1-1 many TRBD1 TRBV6-1 TGTGCCAGCAGGAATGACAGGACAGGGGGCACTGAAGCTTTCTTT CASRNDRTGGTEAFF
TRBJ2-5 many NA TRBV7-3 TGTGCCAGCAGCCAAAACCCAAGAGCGACCCAGTACTTC CASSQNPRATQYF
TRBJ1-2 few NA TRBV5-1 TGCGCCAGCGGGCAGGAAGTAAGGGGCTACACCTTC CASGQEVRGYTF
TRBJ1-1 few NA TRBV10-3 TGTGCCATCGGGGGGCAGGGATCGGTTGACACTGAAGCTTTCTTT CAIGGQGSVDTEAFF
TRBJ1-2 many TRBD1 TRBV24-1 TGTGCCACCAGCCGGACAGGGACTAACTATGGCTACACCTTC CATSRTGTNYGYTF
TRBJ2-7 few NA TRBV13 TGTGCCAGCAGCTTAGAGGGCAGAGGTGGCTACGAGCAGTACTTC CASSLEGRGGYEQYF
TRBJ1-6 many NA TRBV20-1 TGCAGTGCTAGCCGAGAGACCACTTCACCCCTCCACTTT CSASRETTSPLHF
TRBJ2-1 many NA TRBV3-1 TGTGCCAGCAGCCAAGATCTTGCCAATGAGCAGTTCTTC CASSQDLANEQFF
TRBJ2-1 many NA TRBV24-1 TGTGCCACCAGTGACAAGGGGGTTAGCGGAAGAAGCTCCTACAATGAGCAGTTCTTC CATSDKGVSGRSSYNEQFF
TRBJ2-7 many NA TRBV2 TGTGCCAGCAGTGAATGGGGGTCTACGGACGAGCAGTACTTC CASSEWGSTDEQYF
TRBJ2-2 many TRBD2 TRBV5-4 TGTGCCAGCAGCTTGCGCCGGCTAGCGGGGAACACCGGGGAGCTGTTTTTT CASSLRRLAGNTGELFF